The 29 T cell receptor beta chains in this list originate from one sample, sequenced in a study of beta chain features in type 1 diabetes. Investigators reverse transcribed all isolated RNA, so they sequenced expressed TCRB transcripts. Data came from immunoSEQ multiplex PCR; TCRdb stores just in-frame clones and leaves some out. The sample holds roughly 380,000 clones, about 18% seen once. The sample was naive CD4+ T cells from blood. Every receptor here comes from a woman under 30 in good health.

The chain links TRBV15 to TRBJ2-5; 8 bases are a match to TRBD2. V was clipped by 1 base and J by 5 bases; unmatched bases: 15. Germline V gene data show CDR1 as LNHNV and CDR2 as YYDKDF (reference sequence). This CDR3 is 18 amino acids long. The DNA for the CDR3 is TGTGCCACCAGCAGAGGGATGAGCGGGGGAAGAGACGATGAGACCCAGTACTTC. This encodes CATSRGMSGGRDDETQYF.

This chain joins TRBV4-2 and TRBJ1-2, with 9 nucleotides matching TRBD1. Germline CDR1 reads LGHNA; CDR2 reads YNFKEQ. Trimming cost V 0 bases and J 6 bases; bases outside gene matches: 5. The CDR3 runs to 15 residues. CDR3 sequence (DNA): TGTGCCAGCAGCCAAGATTTGGGACAGGGTGATGGCTACACCTTC. Translated: CASSQDLGQGDGYTF.

This clone was observed a handful of times. This chain connects TRBV5-1 to TRBJ1-1; TRBD1 agrees at 7 bases. V dropped 4 bases and J dropped 0; count of bases not matched to a gene: 3. Germline CDR1 reads SGHRS; CDR2 reads YFSETQ. CDR3 length: 14 amino acids. CDR3 in DNA: TGCGCCAGCAGCGTGGGACAGATGAACACTGAAGCTTTCTTT. It translates to CASSVGQMNTEAFF. The variable domain in full, with the rest retrieved from reference TRBV5-1 and TRBJ1-1, is KAGVTQTPRYLIKTRGQQVTLSCSPISGHRSVSWYQQTPGQGLQFLFEYFSETQRNKGNFPGRFSGRQFSNSRSEMNVSTLELGDSALYLCASSVGQMNTEAFFGQGTRLTVV.

The chain's CDR3 is CASSREPNRVTKGGYTF. The CDR3 DNA follows: TGCGCCAGCAGCCGCGAACCCAACAGGGTAACCAAAGGGGGCTACACCTTC. The V call is TRBV5-1, the J call TRBJ1-2; possibly TRBD1 for D (6 bases). Germline V gene lookup returns CDR1 SGHRS and CDR2 YFSETQ. The CDR3 has 17 amino acids. Trimming took off 4 bases at V and 8 bases at J, with 27 bases between the two ends.

The chain carries TRBV11-3 and TRBJ2-4, with 8 bases aligning to TRBD1. V was clipped by 6 bases and J by 4 bases; unmatched bases: 8. The germline CDR1 and CDR2 sequences are SGHNT and YENEEA. This CDR3 is built from 15 residues. The CDR3 reads CASSSEGQVKNIQYF. DNA for the CDR3: TGTGCCAGCAGTTCAGAGGGACAGGTTAAAAACATTCAGTACTTC.

The V gene is TRBV4-1, the J gene TRBJ2-2, with TRBD2 identical over 7 bases. In germline, CDR1 is MGHRA, CDR2 YSYEKL. J was trimmed by 9 bases and V by 1 base; bases with no gene match: 14. The CDR3 is 17 amino acids. CDR3 protein: CASSQAGLAANVRELFF. Written as DNA, the CDR3 is TGCGCCAGCAGCCAAGCGGGGCTAGCGGCGAACGTCCGGGAGCTGTTTTTT.

This clone showed up just a few times. The rearrangement joins TRBV13 to TRBJ2-1; 7 bases are shared with TRBD2. Germline CDR1 PRHDT, CDR2 FYEKMQ (reference sequence). The length of the CDR3 is 13 residues. Trimming at V came to 5 bases and at J to 4 bases, leaving 2 bases not matched to a gene. The CDR3, as DNA: TGTGCCAGCAGCGCCGGGGGGTACAATGAGCAGTTCTTC. Translation: CASSAGGYNEQFF. Supplemented by reference TRBV13 and TRBJ2-1, the full variable domain reads AAGVIQSPRHLIKEKRETATLKCYPIPRHDTVYWYQQGPGQDPQFLISFYEKMQSDKGSIPDRFSAQQFSDYHSELNMSSLELGDSALYFCASSAGGYNEQFFGPGTRLTVL.

Turning to this clone: Relative to the germline gene, one junction end is altered; a read error may explain this. The chain carries TRBV5-1 and TRBJ1-4, with 7 nucleotides matching TRBD1. Germline V CDR1 and CDR2: SGHRS, YFSETQ. This CDR3 has 14 amino acids. The DNA for the CDR3 is TGCGCCAGCACCTTGACAGGGAGTAATGAAAAACTGTTTTTT. Protein sequence: CASTLTGSNEKLFF.

This clone was counted a few times. J is TRBJ2-3 and V is TRBV7-9; 8 bases match TRBD2. This CDR3 has 16 residues. Germline V CDR1 and CDR2: SEHNR, FQNEAQ (reference sequence). V was clipped by 2 bases and J by 3 bases; unmatched bases: 7. The CDR3 region is CASSLLAGGGTDTQYF. CDR3 in DNA: TGTGCCAGCAGCTTATTGGCGGGAGGAGGAACAGATACGCAGTATTTT.

This chain connects TRBV30 to TRBJ1-1, with TRBD1 identical over 7 bases. After removal of 1 base from V and 3 bases from J, the junction contained 5 bases not matched to a gene. The CDR3 covers 14 residues. Germline CDR1 and CDR2: GTSNPN and SVGIG (reference sequence). The CDR3 DNA reads TGTGCCTGGAGTGAGGAGGGGGCGGACACTGAAGCTTTCTTT. Encoded protein: CAWSEEGADTEAFF.

This clone was recorded a few times. This rearrangement joins TRBV30 to TRBJ1-2; D unresolved. This CDR3 contains 14 residues. Looked up from germline, CDR1 is GTSNPN and CDR2 is SVGIG (reference sequence). The V and J ends lost 6 bases and 6 bases respectively, with 20 bases between them. The CDR3 DNA reads as TGTGCCTGTTTCTCCGGTGTTCGATTCCATGGCTACACCTTC. It codes for CACFSGVRFHGYTF.

The J gene is TRBJ1-4, the V gene TRBV30, with 9 bases lining up with TRBD1. CDR3 length equals 12 residues. The germline V gene has CDR1 GTSNPN and CDR2 SVGIG (reference sequence). Unmatched junction bases numbered 8, after V lost 8 bases and J lost 10 bases. In DNA form, the CDR3 reads TGTGCCGCGGAACAGGGGGCGGGAAAACTGTTTTTT. Protein sequence: CAAEQGAGKLFF.

This chain's CDR3 is CSSLTGQGETQYF. For the CDR3, the DNA is TGCAGCTCACTTACGGGACAGGGGGAGACCCAGTACTTC. The V gene is TRBV29-1, the J gene TRBJ2-5, with TRBD1 matching over 10 bases. V lost 8 bases, J lost 5 bases, and 8 bases stayed unmatched. CDR3 length: 13 residues. From germline, CDR1 is SQVTM and CDR2 ANQGSEA.

This chain connects TRBV11-2 to TRBJ2-1; 14 nucleotides align to TRBD2. Germline V gene data show CDR1 as SGHAT and CDR2 as FQNNGV. This CDR3 comprises 16 residues. J was trimmed by 5 bases and V by 5 bases; bases with no gene match: 5. CDR3 sequence: CASSLRLAGGNNEQFF. DNA for the CDR3: TGTGCCAGCAGCCTTCGACTAGCGGGGGGGAACAATGAGCAGTTCTTC.

The chain is built from TRBV10-3 and TRBJ2-1, with 8 bases fitting TRBD2. The CDR3 has 14 residues. The V and J ends lost 6 bases and 7 bases, in that order; junction bases with no gene match: 8. The germline CDR1 and CDR2 sequences are ENHRY and SYGVKD. The CDR3 reads CAISETRLANEQFF. For the CDR3, the DNA is TGTGCCATCAGCGAAACCAGACTAGCGAATGAGCAGTTCTTC.

This clone was detected a few times. This chain joins TRBV5-1 and TRBJ2-1, with 11 bases identical to TRBD2. Per germline, CDR1 SGHRS and CDR2 YFSETQ. CDR3 size: 14 residues. V shed 4 bases and J 7 bases; nucleotides not matched to a gene: 4. The CDR3 spells CASSRTSGSNEQFF. In nucleotides, the CDR3 is TGCGCCAGCAGCAGAACTAGCGGGAGTAATGAGCAGTTCTTC.

V usage is TRBV4-1 and J usage is TRBJ1-4, with 12 positions matching TRBD1. CDR3 length equals 16 residues. Germline CDR1 is MGHRA and CDR2 is YSYEKL. Trimming removed 4 bases from V and 8 bases from J; junction bases left unmatched: 8. In DNA form, the CDR3 reads TGCGCCAGCAGCCGACTTAGGGACAGGGGGCGCGAAAAACTGTTTTTT. Its protein is CASSRLRDRGREKLFF.

A few counts support this clone. J is TRBJ2-3 and V is TRBV10-3, with D perhaps matching TRBD2 (6 bases). Germline loops: CDR1 ENHRY, CDR2 SYGVKD. Trimming removed 3 bases from V and 4 bases from J, with 11 bases in between. This CDR3 comprises 14 residues. CDR3 sequence (DNA): TGTGCCATCAGTGAAAGCGGGCAGGCAGATACGCAGTATTTT. Its translation: CAISESGQADTQYF.

The chain combines TRBV2 with TRBJ1-1, with D perhaps TRBD1 (6 bases). The CDR3 sequence is 13 residues long. Trimming removed 5 bases from V and 5 bases from J, with 12 bases in between. Germline CDR1 is SNHLY and CDR2 is FYNNEI. The CDR3 loop is CASSSQGGTEAFF. CDR3 sequence (DNA): TGTGCCAGCAGTTCACAGGGTGGGACTGAAGCTTTCTTT. Combining the CDR3 with reference TRBV2 and TRBJ1-1 gives the whole variable domain EPEVTQTPSHQVTQMGQEVILRCVPISNHLYFYWYRQILGQKVEFLVSFYNNEISEKSEIFDDQFSVERPDGSNFTLKIRSTKLEDSAMYFCASSSQGGTEAFFGQGTRLTVV.

The CDR3 reads CASSRLNTEAFF. CDR3 in DNA: TGTGCCAGCAGCCGTCTAAACACTGAAGCTTTCTTT. The chain couples TRBV2 to TRBJ1-1; D is unresolved. The CDR3 has 12 residues. In germline, CDR1 is SNHLY, CDR2 FYNNEI. The germline V and J ends were trimmed by 6 bases and 2 bases, with 7 bases remaining between them.

The chain combines TRBV30 with TRBJ1-1, with no clear D. This CDR3 is built from 13 residues. Germline CDR1 GTSNPN, CDR2 SVGIG (reference sequence). With 2 bases removed from V and 8 bases from J, the gap between germline ends came to 15 bases. CDR3: CAWSPQALREAFF. CDR3 in DNA: TGTGCCTGGAGTCCTCAGGCCTTAAGAGAAGCTTTCTTT.

The CDR3 loop reads CATSPYSRTGAEAFF. DNA for the CDR3: TGTGCCACCAGCCCTTACTCCCGAACGGGGGCTGAAGCTTTCTTT. The chain combines TRBV15 with TRBJ1-1; TRBD1 is a possible D gene (5 bases). Germline V lookup: CDR1 LNHNV, CDR2 YYDKDF (reference sequence). The ends were cut back, 5 bases at V and 6 bases at J, with 19 bases in the middle. The CDR3 runs to 15 residues.

V and J are TRBV7-9 and TRBJ2-3, with TRBD2 identical over 7 bases. Germline V gene sequence: CDR1 SEHNR, CDR2 FQNEAQ (reference sequence). The CDR3 is 15 amino acids. V was pared by 6 bases and J by 3 bases, with 9 bases of the junction left unmatched. CDR3 protein: CASSRGGSHTDTQYF. In DNA form, the CDR3 reads TGTGCCAGCAGTAGGGGCGGGAGCCATACAGATACGCAGTATTTT. Supplemented by reference TRBV7-9 and TRBJ2-3, the full variable domain reads DTGVSQNPRHKITKRGQNVTFRCDPISEHNRLYWYRQTLGQGPEFLTYFQNEAQLEKSRLLSDRFSAERPKGSFSTLEIQRTEQGDSAMYLCASSRGGSHTDTQYFGPGTRLTVL.

The chain is built from TRBV7-9 and TRBJ1-1; unclear D gene. V lost 1 base, J lost 1 base, and 16 bases lay in between. The length of the CDR3 is 17 residues. Germline V lookup: CDR1 SEHNR, CDR2 FQNEAQ (reference sequence). CDR3: CASSLGLDRSGNTEAFF. CDR3 in DNA: TGTGCCAGCAGCTTAGGACTGGATCGGAGCGGGAACACTGAAGCTTTCTTT.

The chain links TRBV7-6 to TRBJ2-5, with D possibly being TRBD1 (6 bases). The germline V and J ends were trimmed by 5 bases and 3 bases, with 19 bases remaining between them. This CDR3 region has 16 residues. The germline gives CDR1 SGHVS, CDR2 FNYEAQ. As DNA, the CDR3 is TGTGCCAGCAGCATACCAACCGGGACACATAAAGAGACCCAGTACTTC. Amino acids: CASSIPTGTHKETQYF.

The rearrangement uses TRBV2 and TRBJ2-5; 8 bases are a match to TRBD2. Looked up from germline, CDR1 is SNHLY and CDR2 is FYNNEI. This CDR3 is built from 13 residues. The V segment lost 7 bases and the J segment 5 bases; nucleotides outside the gene matches: 6. The CDR3 DNA reads TGTGCCAGCACAGCGGGGGCGGGGGAGACCCAGTACTTC. Its protein is CASTAGAGETQYF. Using reference TRBV2 and TRBJ2-5 for the parts outside the CDR3, the full variable domain is EPEVTQTPSHQVTQMGQEVILRCVPISNHLYFYWYRQILGQKVEFLVSFYNNEISEKSEIFDDQFSVERPDGSNFTLKIRSTKLEDSAMYFCASTAGAGETQYFGPGTRLLVL.

This chain connects TRBV14 to TRBJ1-1; D remains unclear. Trimming cost V 1 base and J 3 bases, with 9 bases left between them. The germline gives CDR1 SGHDN, CDR2 FVKESK. The CDR3 has 14 residues. This CDR3 reads CASSQVRGYTEAFF. The CDR3 bases are TGTGCCAGCAGCCAAGTCAGAGGGTACACTGAAGCTTTCTTT. The full variable domain, completed using reference TRBV14 and TRBJ1-1, is EAGVTQFPSHSVIEKGQTVTLRCDPISGHDNLYWYRRVMGKEIKFLLHFVKESKQDESGMPNNRFLAERTGGTYSTLKVQPAELEDSGVYFCASSQVRGYTEAFFGQGTRLTVV.

The CDR3 nucleotides are TGTGCCTGGAAGGCGGGGTGGAACACCGGGGAGCTGTTTTTT. This codes for CAWKAGWNTGELFF. V and J are TRBV30 and TRBJ2-2; a possible D gene is TRBD2 (6 bases). Germline V lookup: CDR1 GTSNPN, CDR2 SVGIG (reference sequence). The CDR3 extends over 14 amino acids. Trimming left V 4 bases short and J 1 base short, with 10 bases between.

The chain joins TRBV30 to TRBJ2-3; a possible D gene is TRBD2 (7 bases). The ends were cut back, 4 bases at V and 4 bases at J, with 15 bases in the middle. Germline V CDR1 and CDR2: GTSNPN, SVGIG (reference sequence). This CDR3 has 14 residues. The CDR3 reads CAWMGRGVADTQYF. The CDR3 DNA reads TGTGCCTGGATGGGGAGGGGGGTCGCAGATACGCAGTATTTT. Complete variable domain (other parts from reference TRBV30 and TRBJ2-3): SQTIHQWPATLVQPVGSPLSLECTVEGTSNPNLYWYRQAAGRGLQLLFYSVGIGQISSEVPQNLSASRPQDRQFILSSKKLLLSDSGFYLCAWMGRGVADTQYFGPGTRLTVL.